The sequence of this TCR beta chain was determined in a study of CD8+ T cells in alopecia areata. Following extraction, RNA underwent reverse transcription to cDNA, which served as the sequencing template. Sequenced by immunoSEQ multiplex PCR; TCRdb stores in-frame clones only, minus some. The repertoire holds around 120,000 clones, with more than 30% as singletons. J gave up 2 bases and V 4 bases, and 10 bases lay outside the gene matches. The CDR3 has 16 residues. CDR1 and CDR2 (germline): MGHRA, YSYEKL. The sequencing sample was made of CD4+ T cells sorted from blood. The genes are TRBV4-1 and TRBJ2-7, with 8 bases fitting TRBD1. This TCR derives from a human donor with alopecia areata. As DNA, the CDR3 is TGCGCCAGCAGCCGAGAAACGGGACAGGTTCCCTACGAGCAGTACTTC. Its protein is CASSRETGQVPYEQYF.